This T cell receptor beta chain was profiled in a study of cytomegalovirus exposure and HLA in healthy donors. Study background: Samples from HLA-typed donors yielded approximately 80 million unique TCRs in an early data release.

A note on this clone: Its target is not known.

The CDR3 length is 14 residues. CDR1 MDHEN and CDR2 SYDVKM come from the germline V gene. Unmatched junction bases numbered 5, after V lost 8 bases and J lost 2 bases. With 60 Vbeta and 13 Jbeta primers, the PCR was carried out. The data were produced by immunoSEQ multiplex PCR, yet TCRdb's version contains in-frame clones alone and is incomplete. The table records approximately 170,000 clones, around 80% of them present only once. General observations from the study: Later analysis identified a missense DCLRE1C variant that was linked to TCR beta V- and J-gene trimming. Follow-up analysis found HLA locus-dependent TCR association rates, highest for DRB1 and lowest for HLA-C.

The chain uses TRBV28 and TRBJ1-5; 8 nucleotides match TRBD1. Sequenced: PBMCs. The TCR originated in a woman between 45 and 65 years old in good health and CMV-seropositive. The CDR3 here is CASAQTGGNQPQHF. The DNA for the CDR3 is TGTGCCAGCGCGCAGACAGGGGGCAATCAGCCCCAGCATTTT.